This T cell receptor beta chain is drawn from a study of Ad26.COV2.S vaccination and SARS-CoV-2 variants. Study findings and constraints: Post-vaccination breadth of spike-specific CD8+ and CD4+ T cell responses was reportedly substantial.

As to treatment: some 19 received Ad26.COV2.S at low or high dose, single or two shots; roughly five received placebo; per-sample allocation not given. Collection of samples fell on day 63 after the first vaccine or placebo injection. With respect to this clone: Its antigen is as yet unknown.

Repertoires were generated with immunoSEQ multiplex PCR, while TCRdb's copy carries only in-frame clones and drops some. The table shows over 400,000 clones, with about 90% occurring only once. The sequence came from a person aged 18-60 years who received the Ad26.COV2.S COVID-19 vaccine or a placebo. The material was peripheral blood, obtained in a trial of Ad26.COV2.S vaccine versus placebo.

The CDR3 is CASSPTGLLGELFF. CDR3 DNA: TGCGCCAGCAGCCCGACAGGACTACTCGGGGAGCTGTTTTTT. The chain uses TRBV4-1 and TRBJ2-2; D possibly matches TRBD1 or TRBD2 (6 bases each). Germline V CDR1 and CDR2: MGHRA, YSYEKL. V lost 4 bases and J 7 bases, leaving 13 bases between the germline ends. The CDR3 is 14 amino acids.